This TCR beta chain was captured in a study of blood T cell repertoires in COVID-19. Study-level information: Researchers got acute and convalescent COVID-19 samples from the United States, Italy and Spain.

TCRdb's copy holds only in-frame clones and misses some; the assay was immunoSEQ multiplex PCR. The data contain tens of thousands of clones, 70% to 90% of them singletons. Sequences were obtained from peripheral blood. This sequence was found in a human donor in a cohort sampled during active COVID-19.

The CDR3 DNA is TGTGCCAGCAGCCCTTCTGCCAGGGGTGGATCACCCCTCCACTTT. Encoded protein: CASSPSARGGSPLHF. The rearrangement joins TRBV7-2 to TRBJ1-6; D is perhaps TRBD1 (6 bases). This CDR3 has 15 residues. Germline V gene sequence: CDR1 SGHTA, CDR2 FQGNSA. V gave up 5 bases and J gave up 10 bases, with 18 bases separating them.